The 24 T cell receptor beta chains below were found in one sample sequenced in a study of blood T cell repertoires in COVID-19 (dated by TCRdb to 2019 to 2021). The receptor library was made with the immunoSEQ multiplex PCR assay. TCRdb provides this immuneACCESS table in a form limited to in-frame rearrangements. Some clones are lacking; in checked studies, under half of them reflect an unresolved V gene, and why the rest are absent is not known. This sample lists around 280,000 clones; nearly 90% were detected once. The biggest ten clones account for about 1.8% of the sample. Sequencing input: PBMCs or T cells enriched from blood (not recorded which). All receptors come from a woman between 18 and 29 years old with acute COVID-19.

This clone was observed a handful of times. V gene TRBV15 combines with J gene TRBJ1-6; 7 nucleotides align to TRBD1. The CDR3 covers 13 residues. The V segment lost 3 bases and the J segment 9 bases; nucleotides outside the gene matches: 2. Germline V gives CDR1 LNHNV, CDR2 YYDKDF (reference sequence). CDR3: CATSSHRGSPLHF. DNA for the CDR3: TGTGCCACCAGCAGCCACAGGGGTTCACCCCTCCACTTT.

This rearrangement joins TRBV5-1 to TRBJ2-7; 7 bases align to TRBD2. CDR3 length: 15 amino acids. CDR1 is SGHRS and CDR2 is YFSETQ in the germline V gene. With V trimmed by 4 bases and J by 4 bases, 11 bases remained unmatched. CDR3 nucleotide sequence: TGCGCCAGCAGCCCTACCACGGGACTAACATACGAGCAGTACTTC. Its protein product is CASSPTTGLTYEQYF.

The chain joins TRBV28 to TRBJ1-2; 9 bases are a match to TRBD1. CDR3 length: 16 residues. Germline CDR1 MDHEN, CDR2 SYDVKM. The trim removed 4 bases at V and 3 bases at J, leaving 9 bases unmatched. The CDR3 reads CASSSGTGLRYYGYTF. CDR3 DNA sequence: TGTGCCAGCAGTTCCGGGACAGGGCTTCGATACTATGGCTACACCTTC.

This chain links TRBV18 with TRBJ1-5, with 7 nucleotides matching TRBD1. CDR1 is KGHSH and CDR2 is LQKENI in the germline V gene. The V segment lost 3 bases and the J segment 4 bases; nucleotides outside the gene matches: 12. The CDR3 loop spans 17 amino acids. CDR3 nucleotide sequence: TGTGCCAGCTCACCGACCGAACGGACAGGCCCAAATCAGCCCCAGCATTTT. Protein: CASSPTERTGPNQPQHF.

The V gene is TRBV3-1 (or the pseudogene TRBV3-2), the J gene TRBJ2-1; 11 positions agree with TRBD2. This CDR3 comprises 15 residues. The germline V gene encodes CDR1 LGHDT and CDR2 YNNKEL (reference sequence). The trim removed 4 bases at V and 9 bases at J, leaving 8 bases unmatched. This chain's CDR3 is CASSPIAGGGTEQFF. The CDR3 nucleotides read TGTGCCAGCAGCCCTATAGCGGGAGGGGGTACTGAGCAGTTCTTC.

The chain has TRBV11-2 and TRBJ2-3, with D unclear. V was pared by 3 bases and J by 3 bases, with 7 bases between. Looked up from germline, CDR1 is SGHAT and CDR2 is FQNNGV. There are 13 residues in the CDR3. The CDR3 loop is CASSFRLTDTQYF. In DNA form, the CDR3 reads TGTGCCAGCAGCTTCCGGTTGACAGATACGCAGTATTTT.

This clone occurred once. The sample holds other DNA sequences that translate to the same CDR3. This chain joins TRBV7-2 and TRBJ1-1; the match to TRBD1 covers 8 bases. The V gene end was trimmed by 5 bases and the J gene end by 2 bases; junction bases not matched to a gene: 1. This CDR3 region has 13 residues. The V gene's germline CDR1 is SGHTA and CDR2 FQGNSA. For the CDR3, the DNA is TGTGCCAGCAGCGGACAGGGTAACACTGAAGCTTTCTTT. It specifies CASSGQGNTEAFF.

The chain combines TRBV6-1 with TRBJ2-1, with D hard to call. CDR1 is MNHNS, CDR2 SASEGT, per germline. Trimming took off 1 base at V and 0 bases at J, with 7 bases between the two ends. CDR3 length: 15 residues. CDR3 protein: CASSEGRSSYNEQFF. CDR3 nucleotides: TGTGCCAGCAGTGAAGGGCGGAGCTCCTACAATGAGCAGTTCTTC.

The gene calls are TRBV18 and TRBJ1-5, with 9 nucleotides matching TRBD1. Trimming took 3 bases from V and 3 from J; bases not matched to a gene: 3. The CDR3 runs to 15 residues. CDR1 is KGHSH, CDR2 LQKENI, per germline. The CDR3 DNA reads TGTGCCAGCTCACCCGGGACAGGGAACAATCAGCCCCAGCATTTT. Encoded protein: CASSPGTGNNQPQHF.

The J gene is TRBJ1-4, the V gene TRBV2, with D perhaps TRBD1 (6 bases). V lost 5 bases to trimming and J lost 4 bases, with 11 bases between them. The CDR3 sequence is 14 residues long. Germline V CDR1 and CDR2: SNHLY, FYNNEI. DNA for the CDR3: TGTGCCAGCAGTCTGAACAGGGTTAATGAAAAACTGTTTTTT. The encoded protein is CASSLNRVNEKLFF. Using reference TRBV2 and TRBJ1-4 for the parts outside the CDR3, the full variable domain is EPEVTQTPSHQVTQMGQEVILRCVPISNHLYFYWYRQILGQKVEFLVSFYNNEISEKSEIFDDQFSVERPDGSNFTLKIRSTKLEDSAMYFCASSLNRVNEKLFFGSGTQLSVL.

DNA of the CDR3: TGTGCCAGCAGCCCTACTTATAATTCACCCCTCCACTTT. Translating it yields CASSPTYNSPLHF. The chain links TRBV9 to TRBJ1-6; D gene ambiguous. Germline V CDR1 and CDR2: SGDLS, YYNGEE. This CDR3 has 13 residues. Trimming pared 4 bases from V and 4 bases from J, leaving 6 bases between.

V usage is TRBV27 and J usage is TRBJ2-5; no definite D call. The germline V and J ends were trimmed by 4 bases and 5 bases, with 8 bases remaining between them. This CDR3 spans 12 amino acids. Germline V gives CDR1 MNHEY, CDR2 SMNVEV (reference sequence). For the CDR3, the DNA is TGTGCCAGCAGTTCCAGCGCGGAGACCCAGTACTTC. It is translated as CASSSSAETQYF.

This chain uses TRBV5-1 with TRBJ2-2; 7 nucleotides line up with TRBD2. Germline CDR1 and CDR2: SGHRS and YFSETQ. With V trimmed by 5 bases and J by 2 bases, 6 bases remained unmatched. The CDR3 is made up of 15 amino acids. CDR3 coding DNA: TGCGCCAGCAGTCGGGGAGCGGGAAACACCGGGGAGCTGTTTTTT. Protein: CASSRGAGNTGELFF.

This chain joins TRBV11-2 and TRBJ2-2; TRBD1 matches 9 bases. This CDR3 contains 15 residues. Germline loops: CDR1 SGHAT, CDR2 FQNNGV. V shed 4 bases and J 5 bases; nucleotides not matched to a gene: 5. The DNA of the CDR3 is TGTGCCAGCAGCTCCCGGACAGGGGAGACCGGGGAGCTGTTTTTT. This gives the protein CASSSRTGETGELFF. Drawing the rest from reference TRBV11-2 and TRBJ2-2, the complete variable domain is EAGVAQSPRYKIIEKRQSVAFWCNPISGHATLYWYQQILGQGPKLLIQFQNNGVVDDSQLPKDRFSAERLKGVDSTLKIQPAKLEDSAVYLCASSSRTGETGELFFGEGSRLTVL.

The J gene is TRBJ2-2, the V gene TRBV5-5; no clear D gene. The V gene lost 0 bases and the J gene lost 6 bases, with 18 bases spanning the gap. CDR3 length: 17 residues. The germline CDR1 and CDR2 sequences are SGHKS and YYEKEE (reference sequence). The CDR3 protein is CASSLAGLEHLPGELFF. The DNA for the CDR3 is TGTGCCAGCAGCTTGGCGGGTCTCGAGCACCTCCCCGGGGAGCTGTTTTTT.

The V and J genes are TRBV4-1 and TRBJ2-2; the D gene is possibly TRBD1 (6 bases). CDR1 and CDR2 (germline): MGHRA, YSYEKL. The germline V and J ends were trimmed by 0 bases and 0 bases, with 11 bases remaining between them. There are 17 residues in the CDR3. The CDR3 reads CASSQDIGTPNTGELFF. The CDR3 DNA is TGCGCCAGCAGCCAAGATATCGGGACACCGAACACCGGGGAGCTGTTTTTT.

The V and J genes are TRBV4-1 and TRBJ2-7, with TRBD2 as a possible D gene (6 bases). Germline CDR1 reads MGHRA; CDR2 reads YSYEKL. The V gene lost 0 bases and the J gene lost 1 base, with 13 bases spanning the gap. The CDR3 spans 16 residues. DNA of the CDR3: TGCGCCAGCAGCCAAGAAGGGGACTGGCCATCCTACGAGCAGTACTTC. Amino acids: CASSQEGDWPSYEQYF.

CDR3 sequence reads: CASSLISGGPRAYEQYF. The DNA for the CDR3 is TGTGCCAGCAGCTTAATTAGCGGAGGACCGAGGGCCTACGAGCAGTACTTC. This chain uses TRBV11-2 with TRBJ2-7, with D perhaps matching TRBD2 (6 bases). The CDR3 is 17 residues long. Trimming pared 2 bases from V and 2 bases from J, leaving 19 bases between. Germline V gene lookup returns CDR1 SGHAT and CDR2 FQNNGV.

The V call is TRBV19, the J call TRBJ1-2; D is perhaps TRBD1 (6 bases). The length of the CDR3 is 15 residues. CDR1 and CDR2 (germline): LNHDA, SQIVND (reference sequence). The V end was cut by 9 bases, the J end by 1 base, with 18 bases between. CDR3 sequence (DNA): TGTGCCAGCCATGACGGACAGAGACTTAACTATGGCTACACCTTC. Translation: CASHDGQRLNYGYTF.

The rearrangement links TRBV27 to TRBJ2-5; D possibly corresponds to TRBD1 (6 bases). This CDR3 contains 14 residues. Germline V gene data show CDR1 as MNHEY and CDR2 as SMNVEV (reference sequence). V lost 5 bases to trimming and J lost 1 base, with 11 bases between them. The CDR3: CASSPLDSQETQYF. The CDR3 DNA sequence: TGTGCCAGCAGTCCGCTGGACAGCCAAGAGACCCAGTACTTC.

CDR3 bases: TGTGCCACCAGCAGAGGCACAGGGGCGGCTCTGTTTTTT. It translates to CATSRGTGAALFF. The V and J genes are TRBV15 and TRBJ1-4; 7 bases line up with TRBD1. CDR3 length: 13 amino acids. The V gene end was trimmed by 1 base and the J gene end by 14 bases; junction bases not matched to a gene: 7. CDR1 and CDR2 from the germline V gene are LNHNV and YYDKDF (reference sequence). Full variable domain (remainder filled in from reference TRBV15 and TRBJ1-4): DAMVIQNPRYQVTQFGKPVTLSCSQTLNHNVMYWYQQKSSQAPKLLFHYYDKDFNNEADTPDNFQSRRPNTSFCFLDIRSPGLGDTAMYLCATSRGTGAALFFGSGTQLSVL.

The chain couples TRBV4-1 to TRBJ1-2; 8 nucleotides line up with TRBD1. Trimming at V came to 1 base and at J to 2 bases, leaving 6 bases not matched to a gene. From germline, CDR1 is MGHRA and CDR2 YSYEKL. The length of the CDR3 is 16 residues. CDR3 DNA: TGCGCCAGCAGCCAAGGGACAGGGAGTTCAAACTATGGCTACACCTTC. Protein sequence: CASSQGTGSSNYGYTF.

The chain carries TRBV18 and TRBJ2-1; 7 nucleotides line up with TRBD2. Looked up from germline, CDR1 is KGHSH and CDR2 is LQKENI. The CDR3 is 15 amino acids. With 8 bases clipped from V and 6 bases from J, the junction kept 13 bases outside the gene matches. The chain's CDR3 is CASAEGGSWGNEQFF. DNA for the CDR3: TGTGCCAGCGCCGAGGGCGGGAGTTGGGGCAATGAGCAGTTCTTC.

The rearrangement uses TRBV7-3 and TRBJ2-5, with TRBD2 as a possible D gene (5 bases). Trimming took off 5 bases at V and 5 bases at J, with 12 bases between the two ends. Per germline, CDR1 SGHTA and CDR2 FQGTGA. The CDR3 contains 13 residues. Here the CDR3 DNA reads TGTGCCAGCAGCCCTCGGGGATCGGAGACCCAGTACTTC. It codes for CASSPRGSETQYF.